This TCR beta chain emerged from a study of cytomegalovirus exposure and HLA in healthy donors. Study details: Inside one of the first data releases sat about 85 million unique TCRs taken from HLA-typed donors.

The PCR made use of 60 Vbeta and 13 Jbeta primers. Measured with immunoSEQ multiplex PCR; TCRdb has only the in-frame clones, and not every one. The sample consists of about 130,000 clones, 75% to 90% of them appearing once. Germline CDR1 is GTSNPN and CDR2 is SVGIG (reference sequence). The CDR3 runs to 13 residues. After removal of 5 bases from V and 7 bases from J, the junction contained 7 bases not matched to a gene. Healthy bone marrow donors made up the donors. Details on this clone: Its antigen is not identified.

Study results and caveats: The study had only CMV serostatus as immune exposure information.

The rearrangement links TRBV30 to TRBJ1-5, with 8 bases that match TRBD1. This clonotype originated in a woman younger than 45 in good health and CMV-seropositive. The sequenced sample consisted of PBMCs. The CDR3 protein is CAWATGVSQPQHF. In DNA form, the CDR3 reads TGTGCCTGGGCGACAGGGGTGAGCCAGCCCCAGCATTTT. Variable domain in full (rest from reference TRBV30 and TRBJ1-5): SQTIHQWPATLVQPVGSPLSLECTVEGTSNPNLYWYRQAAGRGLQLLFYSVGIGQISSEVPQNLSASRPQDRQFILSSKKLLLSDSGFYLCAWATGVSQPQHFGDGTRLSIL.